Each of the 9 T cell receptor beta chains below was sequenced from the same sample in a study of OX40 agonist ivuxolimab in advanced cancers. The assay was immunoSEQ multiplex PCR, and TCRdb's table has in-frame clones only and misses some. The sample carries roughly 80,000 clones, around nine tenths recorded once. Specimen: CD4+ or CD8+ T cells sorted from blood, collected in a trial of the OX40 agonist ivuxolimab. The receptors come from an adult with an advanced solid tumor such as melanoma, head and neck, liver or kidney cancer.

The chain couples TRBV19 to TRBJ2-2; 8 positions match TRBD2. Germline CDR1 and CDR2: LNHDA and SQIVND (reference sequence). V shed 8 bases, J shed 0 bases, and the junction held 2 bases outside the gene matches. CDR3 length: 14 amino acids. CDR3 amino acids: CASATSANTGELFF. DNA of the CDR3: TGTGCCAGTGCGACTAGCGCGAACACCGGGGAGCTGTTTTTT.

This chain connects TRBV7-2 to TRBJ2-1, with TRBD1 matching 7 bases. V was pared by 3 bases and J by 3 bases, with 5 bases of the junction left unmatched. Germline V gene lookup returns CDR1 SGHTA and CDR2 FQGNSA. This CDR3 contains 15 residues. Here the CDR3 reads CASSFRDSYYNEQFF. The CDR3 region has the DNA TGTGCCAGCAGCTTCAGGGACAGCTACTACAATGAGCAGTTCTTC.

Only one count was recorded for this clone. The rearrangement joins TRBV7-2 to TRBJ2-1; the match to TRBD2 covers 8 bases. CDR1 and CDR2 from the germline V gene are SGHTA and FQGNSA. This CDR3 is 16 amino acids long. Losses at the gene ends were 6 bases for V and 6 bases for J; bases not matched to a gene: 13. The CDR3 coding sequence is TGTGCCAGCAGACGTCAACTAGCGGAGCTAAGCAATGAGCAGTTCTTC. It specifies CASRRQLAELSNEQFF.

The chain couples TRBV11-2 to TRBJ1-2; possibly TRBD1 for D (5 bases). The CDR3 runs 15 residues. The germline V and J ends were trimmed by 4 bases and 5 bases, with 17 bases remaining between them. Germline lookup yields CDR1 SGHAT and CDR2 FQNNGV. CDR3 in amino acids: CASSSRSVGAYGYTF. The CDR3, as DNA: TGTGCCAGCAGCTCGCGGTCTGTCGGGGCTTATGGCTACACCTTC.

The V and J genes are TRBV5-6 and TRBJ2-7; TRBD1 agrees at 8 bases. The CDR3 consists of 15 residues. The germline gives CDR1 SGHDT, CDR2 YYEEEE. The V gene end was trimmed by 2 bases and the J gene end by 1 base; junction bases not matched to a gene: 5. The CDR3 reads CASSFGQGVSYEQYV. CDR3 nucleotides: TGTGCCAGCAGCTTCGGACAGGGTGTATCCTACGAGCAGTACGTC.

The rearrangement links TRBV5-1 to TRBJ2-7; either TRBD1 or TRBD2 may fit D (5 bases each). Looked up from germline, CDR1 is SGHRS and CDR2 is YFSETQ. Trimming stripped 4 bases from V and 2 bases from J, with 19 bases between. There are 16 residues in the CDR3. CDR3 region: CASSEHFPRDPYEQYV. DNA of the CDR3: TGCGCCAGCAGCGAACATTTTCCCAGGGACCCCTACGAGCAGTACGTC.

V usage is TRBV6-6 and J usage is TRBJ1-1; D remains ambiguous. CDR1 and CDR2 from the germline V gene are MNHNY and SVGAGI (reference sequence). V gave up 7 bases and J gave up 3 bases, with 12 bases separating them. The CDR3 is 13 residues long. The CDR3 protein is CASTKPGDTEAFF. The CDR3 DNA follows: TGTGCCAGCACCAAGCCCGGGGACACTGAAGCTTTCTTT.

The CDR3 coding sequence is TGTGCCAGCAGCTTGTTGTTACAGGCAAACTACGAGCAGTACTTC. Protein sequence: CASSLLLQANYEQYF. This chain joins TRBV5-6 and TRBJ2-7, with D perhaps matching TRBD1 (5 bases). V lost 1 base and J lost 3, with 14 bases in between. The CDR3 loop spans 15 amino acids. CDR1 is SGHDT, CDR2 YYEEEE, per germline.

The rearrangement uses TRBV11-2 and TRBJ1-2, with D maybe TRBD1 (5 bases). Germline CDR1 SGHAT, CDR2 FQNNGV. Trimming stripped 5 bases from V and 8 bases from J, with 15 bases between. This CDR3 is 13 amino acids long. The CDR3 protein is CASSRDGTYGYTF. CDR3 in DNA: TGTGCCAGCAGCCGGGACGGAACGTACGGCTACACCTTC.